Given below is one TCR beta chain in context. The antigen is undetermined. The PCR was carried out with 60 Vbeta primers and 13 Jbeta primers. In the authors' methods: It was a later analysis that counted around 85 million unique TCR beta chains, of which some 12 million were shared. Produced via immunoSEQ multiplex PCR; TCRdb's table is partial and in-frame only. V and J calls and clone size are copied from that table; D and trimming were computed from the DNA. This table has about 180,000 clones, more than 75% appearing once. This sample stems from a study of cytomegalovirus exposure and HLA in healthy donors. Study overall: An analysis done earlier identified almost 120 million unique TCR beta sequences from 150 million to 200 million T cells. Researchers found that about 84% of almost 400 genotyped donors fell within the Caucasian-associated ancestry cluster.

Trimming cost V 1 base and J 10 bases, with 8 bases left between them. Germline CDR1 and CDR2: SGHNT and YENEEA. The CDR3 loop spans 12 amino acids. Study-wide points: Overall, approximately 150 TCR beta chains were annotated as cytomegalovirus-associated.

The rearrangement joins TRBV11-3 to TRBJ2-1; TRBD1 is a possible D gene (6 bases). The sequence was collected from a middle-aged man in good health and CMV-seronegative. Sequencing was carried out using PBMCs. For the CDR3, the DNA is TGTGCCAGCAGCTTAGTACAGGGCGAGCAGTTCTTC. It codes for CASSLVQGEQFF.